The next 19 T cell receptor beta chains were all read from a single sample in a study of shared clonotypes between healthy human individuals. Repertoires were generated with immunoSEQ multiplex PCR, while TCRdb's copy carries only in-frame clones and drops some. The sample records 1,100,000 or so clones, around three quarters being singletons. Sample: memory CD4+ T cells from PBMCs. Subset denoted: CD45RA-negative fraction. All receptors derive from a man younger than 35 in good health. Some clones in this sample may be carry-over from other donors' samples.

V usage is TRBV6-6 and J usage is TRBJ1-5, with D unclear. Germline CDR1 is MNHNY and CDR2 is SVGAGI (reference sequence). The CDR3 is 14 amino acids. Trimming cost V 5 bases and J 0 bases, with 8 bases left between them. CDR3 in DNA: TGTGCCAGCAGTAATCAACCTAGCAATCAGCCCCAGCATTTT. Translation: CASSNQPSNQPQHF.

This rearrangement joins TRBV7-9 to TRBJ2-3; D remains unclear. Germline V lookup: CDR1 SEHNR, CDR2 FQNEAQ (reference sequence). V dropped 5 bases and J dropped 0 bases, with 9 bases sitting between them. The CDR3 runs 14 residues. The CDR3 sequence is CASSPGRSTDTQYF. The CDR3 DNA reads as TGTGCCAGCAGCCCTGGACGCAGCACAGATACGCAGTATTTT.

The gene calls are TRBV11-2 and TRBJ2-7; D unclear. The CDR3 is 15 residues long. Trimming removed 0 bases from V and 3 bases from J, with 12 bases in between. Per germline, CDR1 SGHAT and CDR2 FQNNGV. The CDR3 coding sequence is TGTGCCAGCAGCTTAGATCTGGGCCGTTACTACGAGCAGTACTTC. This codes for CASSLDLGRYYEQYF.

The rearrangement links TRBV2 to TRBJ2-7; D is perhaps TRBD2 (5 bases). Germline CDR1 and CDR2: SNHLY and FYNNEI. This CDR3 is built from 16 residues. Deletions cut 1 base from V and 2 bases from J, with 15 bases between. The CDR3 sequence is CASSEVPGVGTYEQYF. DNA for the CDR3: TGTGCCAGCAGTGAAGTTCCCGGGGTGGGGACCTACGAGCAGTACTTC.

In this sample, this clone turned up a few times. V usage is TRBV5-4 and J usage is TRBJ1-3, with D perhaps matching TRBD1 (5 bases). Trimming pared 4 bases from V and 7 bases from J, leaving 12 bases between. The CDR3 consists of 13 residues. The germline V gene has CDR1 SGHNT and CDR2 YYREEE (reference sequence). The CDR3 DNA follows: TGTGCCAGCAGCCCTGGAGCAGGGAACACCATATATTTT. This codes for CASSPGAGNTIYF.

V is TRBV15 and J is TRBJ1-5, with 9 bases identical to TRBD1. Germline V gene data show CDR1 as LNHNV and CDR2 as YYDKDF (reference sequence). The J segment lost 6 bases and the V segment lost 1 base, leaving 7 bases of the junction unmatched. The CDR3 sequence is 16 residues long. The CDR3 loop is CATSRGRTGEGQPQHF. As DNA, the CDR3 is TGTGCCACCAGCAGAGGTCGGACAGGGGAAGGTCAGCCCCAGCATTTT.

This clone appeared many times. The rearrangement joins TRBV27 to TRBJ2-3, with 12 nucleotides matching TRBD2. The germline CDR1 and CDR2 sequences are MNHEY and SMNVEV (reference sequence). The CDR3 consists of 18 residues. The V and J ends lost 3 bases and 6 bases, in that order; junction bases with no gene match: 13. The CDR3 sequence is CASSLLLAGGPTWDTQYF. The CDR3 region has the DNA TGTGCCAGCAGTTTGCTACTAGCGGGAGGTCCAACTTGGGATACGCAGTATTTT.

This clone was detected ten times or more. The sample contains more than one DNA sequence encoding this CDR3. V and J are TRBV10-3 and TRBJ2-5; D possibly corresponds to TRBD1 (5 bases). CDR3 length equals 15 residues. Germline CDR1 reads ENHRY; CDR2 reads SYGVKD. V was shortened by 0 bases and J by 2 bases, with 10 bases between the two germline ends. This CDR3 reads CAISESRVAQETQYF. CDR3 bases: TGTGCCATCAGTGAGTCCAGGGTGGCGCAAGAGACCCAGTACTTC.

V gene TRBV7-8 combines with J gene TRBJ2-5; no clear D gene. Trimming pared 0 bases from V and 1 base from J, leaving 9 bases between. Germline V CDR1 and CDR2: SGHVS, FQNEAQ. The CDR3 runs to 15 residues. CDR3 region: CASSLAHGIQETQYF. The CDR3 DNA follows: TGTGCCAGCAGCTTAGCCCACGGAATCCAAGAGACCCAGTACTTC.

V usage is TRBV7-9 and J usage is TRBJ2-5; 11 bases agree with TRBD2. V gave up 1 base and J gave up 3 bases; unmatched junction bases: 1. Germline CDR1 reads SEHNR; CDR2 reads FQNEAQ (reference sequence). This CDR3 is built from 15 residues. Written as DNA, the CDR3 is TGTGCCAGCAGCTTAGAGGGACTAGCGGAAGAGACCCAGTACTTC. Protein product: CASSLEGLAEETQYF.

This clone showed up just a few times. V is TRBV19 and J is TRBJ2-2; D is possibly TRBD1 (6 bases). Trimming pared 11 bases from V and 2 bases from J, leaving 15 bases between. This CDR3 comprises 14 residues. The germline gives CDR1 LNHDA, CDR2 SQIVND (reference sequence). The CDR3 nucleotides read TGTGCCCACAGGGCCGGGAAAAACACCGGGGAGCTGTTTTTT. This encodes CAHRAGKNTGELFF.

Regarding this clone: Other DNA sequences within the sample encode an identical CDR3. Here the CDR3 DNA reads TGTGCCAGCAGCTTGGTTTTAGCGGGAACAGATACGCAGTATTTT. It translates to CASSLVLAGTDTQYF. J is TRBJ2-3 and V is TRBV5-6; the match to TRBD2 covers 8 bases. Germline trimming cut 0 bases from V and 3 bases from J; bases unmatched to any gene: 3. Germline CDR1 is SGHDT and CDR2 is YYEEEE. This CDR3 region has 15 residues. The entire variable domain, with the rest obtained from reference TRBV5-6 and TRBJ2-3, is as follows: DAGVTQSPTHLIKTRGQQVTLRCSPKSGHDTVSWYQQALGQGPQFIFQYYEEEERQRGNFPDRFSGHQFPNYSSELNVNALLLGDSALYLCASSLVLAGTDTQYFGPGTRLTVL.

The V call is TRBV19, the J call TRBJ2-7; the D call may be TRBD1 or TRBD2 (5 bases each). Between the trimmed V and J ends, which lost 4 bases and 1 base, there was a span of 11 bases. The germline V gene encodes CDR1 LNHDA and CDR2 SQIVND (reference sequence). The CDR3 is 14 amino acids. The CDR3 nucleotides are TGTGCCAGTAGTAATACGGGACGGTCCTACGAGCAGTACTTC. Encoded protein: CASSNTGRSYEQYF.

Notes on this clone: This likely came from a read error, as a far larger clone is one base away. The chain combines TRBV5-1 with TRBJ2-3; D ambiguous. V was clipped by 2 bases and J by 2 bases, with 3 bases between them. The CDR3 runs to 12 residues. CDR1 is SGHRS and CDR2 is YFSETQ in the germline V gene. Here the CDR3 reads CASSFDTDTQYF. The CDR3 DNA sequence: TGCGCCAGCAGCTTTGACACAGATACGCAGTATTTT.

This chain connects TRBV11-2 to TRBJ1-2, with D possibly matching TRBD1 (6 bases). Germline V CDR1 and CDR2: SGHAT, FQNNGV. The CDR3 covers 16 residues. V was cut by 5 bases and J by 4 bases, with 20 bases left in between. The CDR3 protein is CASSVSLTGPGYGYTF. For the CDR3, the DNA is TGTGCCAGCAGCGTAAGCTTAACAGGGCCTGGCTATGGCTACACCTTC.

This CDR3 reads CASSYRNQREQYF. Here the CDR3 DNA reads TGTGCCAGCAGCTACCGGAACCAACGGGAGCAGTACTTC. V usage is TRBV5-4 and J usage is TRBJ2-7; D ambiguous. Germline-derived CDR1 and CDR2 are SGHNT and YYREEE (reference sequence). This CDR3 has 13 residues. V was shortened by 3 bases and J by 7 bases, with 14 bases between the two germline ends. Supplemented by reference TRBV5-4 and TRBJ2-7, the full variable domain reads ETGVTQSPTHLIKTRGQQVTLRCSSQSGHNTVSWYQQALGQGPQFIFQYYREEENGRGNFPPRFSGLQFPNYSSELNVNALELDDSALYLCASSYRNQREQYFGPGTRLTVT.

Points on this clone: A read error may account for a junction end that differs from germline. CDR3 DNA: TGTGCCAGCACCGCCCTAGCCCCAGCGGCGGGAGGCAGTAATTTT. Its protein is CASTALAPAAGGSNF. The chain has TRBV2 and TRBJ2-3; TRBD2 matches at 8 bases. The germline V gene encodes CDR1 SNHLY and CDR2 FYNNEI. CDR3 length: 15 residues.

The chain couples TRBV5-1 to TRBJ1-3, with D possibly being TRBD1 (5 bases). Germline CDR1 SGHRS, CDR2 YFSETQ. The length of the CDR3 is 16 residues. V lost 1 base to trimming and J lost 4 bases, with 15 bases between them. The CDR3: CASSLTPPGQGNTIYF. The CDR3 DNA reads TGCGCCAGCAGCTTGACTCCTCCCGGACAAGGAAACACCATATATTTT.

This clone has only one observation. A far larger clone differs by one base, so this is likely a read error. The chain couples TRBV27 to TRBJ2-7, with D perhaps matching TRBD2 (7 bases). Germline loops: CDR1 MNHEY, CDR2 SMNVEV (reference sequence). The CDR3 is 13 amino acids. V lost 3 bases, J lost 2 bases, and 8 bases lay in between. This CDR3 is CASSLGGPYEQYF. The CDR3 DNA sequence: TGTGCCAGCAGTTTGGGGGGGCCCTACGAGCAGTACTTC.